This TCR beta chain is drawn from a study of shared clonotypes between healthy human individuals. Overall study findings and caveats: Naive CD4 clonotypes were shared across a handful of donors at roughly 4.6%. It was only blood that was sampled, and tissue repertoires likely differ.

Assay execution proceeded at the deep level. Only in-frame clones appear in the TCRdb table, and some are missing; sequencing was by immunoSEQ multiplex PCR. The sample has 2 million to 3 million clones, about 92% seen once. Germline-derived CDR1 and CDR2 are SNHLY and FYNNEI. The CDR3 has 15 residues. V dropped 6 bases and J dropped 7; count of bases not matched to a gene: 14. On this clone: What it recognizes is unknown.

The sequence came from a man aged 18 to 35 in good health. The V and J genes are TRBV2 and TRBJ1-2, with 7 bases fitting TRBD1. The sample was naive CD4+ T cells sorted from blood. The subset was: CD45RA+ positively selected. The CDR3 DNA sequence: TGTGCCAGCAGAGAGCGGGGGACAGTGGATTCTGGCTACACCTTC. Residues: CASRERGTVDSGYTF.